Described below is a single T cell receptor beta chain sequence and its context. The antigen it binds to is not known. No per-base quality is available; no much larger clone lies one base away. TCRbeta CDR3 regions were amplified from genomic DNA using the immunoSEQ Assay, a bias-controlled multiplex PCR. Per the original workflow: The number of nucleated cells in each sample was estimated from the amplification of reference gene primers within the assay. Sequence reads were collapsed and filtered to measure the absolute abundance of every unique TCRbeta CDR3 rearrangement. For each sample, productive Simpson clonality was calculated by taking the square root of Simpson's diversity index across productive rearrangements. In its TCRdb copy, this immuneACCESS table keeps in-frame sequences only and misses some clones. Where compared with another copy, unresolved V genes explain less than half of these, and the others have no known cause. Clone size and V and J calls were adopted from that table, with D and trimming inferred from the DNA. The sample table lists around 280,000 clones, approximately 88% of them with a count of one. Jointly, the top ten make up 6% to 7% of the sample.

This specimen belongs to a study of blood T cell repertoires in COVID-19 (dated by TCRdb to the early 2020s). The study in broad terms: Samples covering the acute and convalescent phases of COVID-19 were provided by collaborators in the United States, Italy and Spain. The material from the prospective study consisted of cDNA or gDNA derived from T cells, B-cell-depleted T cells, or PBMCs. Deeply sampled blood TCRbeta repertoires from subjects exposed to, actively infected with, or recovered from COVID-19 were included in the dataset. The repertoires were released in a freely available public database intended as a resource for research on the immune response to SARS-CoV-2. The samples were drawn from the first 160 participants of the ongoing ImmuneRACE study and from 950 to 1,500 subjects provided by 6 global collaborators. Sample metadata almost always included a de-identified subject ID, COVID-19 status, age in years and sex. Where available, HLA class I and class II types were obtained from metadata supplied by the sample provider rather than from assay-based typing. What the authors observed across the whole study: How much clinical and demographic metadata was included differed by source and by participant, and the metadata was provided uncurated.

The CDR3 goes from the cysteine to the phenylalanine over 17 residues. Of all the DNA, just the CDR3 is kept, 51 bases in frame from base 1. CDR1 and CDR2 are read off the germline V gene as MGHRA and YSYEKL. Germline trimming: 2 bases from V, 2 bases from J; junction bases outside gene matches: 11. Participants in the prospective study were enrolled through a virtual design, were aged about 18 to 100 years, and lived in roughly 25 United States geographic areas. In the prospective study, participants were assigned to cohorts based on the clinical history participants reported in a screening survey and a study questionnaire. ImmuneRACE Cohort 3 recovered participants were defined by two consecutive negative NP/OP PCR tests, healthcare professional clearance, or symptom resolution. Each participant in the prospective study had whole blood, serum and a nasopharyngeal or oropharyngeal swab collected by mobile phlebotomists. Participants in the prospective study had the option to provide additional blood draws and questionnaires over a roughly 2-month period. Before DNA extraction, prospective study blood samples were shipped either frozen or at room temperature.

The receptor's source is a woman aged 40 to 50 who had recovered from COVID-19. Material: PBMCs or T cells enriched from blood (not recorded which). The V gene is TRBV4-1 and the J gene is TRBJ2-7; 8 bases in the middle match TRBD1. Here is the DNA: TGCGCCAGCAGCCAACATACCGGGACAGGAACCCCCTACGAGCAGTACTTC. Its amino acids are CASSQHTGTGTPYEQYF.